This T cell receptor beta chain was recorded in a study of shared T cell receptors in the human thymus. Assay used: immunoSEQ multiplex PCR; TCRdb lists only in-frame clones, some missing. The sample yields around 730,000 clones, approximately 83% seen once. This clone was observed a few times. V shed 2 bases and J shed 3 bases, with 11 bases lying between them. The CDR3 runs 14 residues. Looked up from germline, CDR1 is SGHDT and CDR2 is YYEEEE. This sample was also put to use in a study of human thymus T cells. That report adds: Obtained as resections during corrective heart surgery, the thymus tissue was then studied.

The rearrangement uses TRBV5-6 and TRBJ1-1; D is unclear. The sequence derives from a girl under three years old with a congenital heart defect. The sample consisted of thymocytes. This chain's CDR3 is CASSLNSQDTEAFF. The DNA of the CDR3 is TGTGCCAGCAGCTTAAACAGTCAGGACACTGAAGCTTTCTTT.